This entry is about one T cell receptor beta chain. The sample is drawn from a study of T cell responses to AZD1222 COVID-19 vaccine. Assay: immunoSEQ multiplex PCR; the TCRdb copy retains only in-frame clones and omits some. The sample shows roughly 140,000 clones, approximately 90% of them seen only once. The TCR comes from an adult in good health. The sample consisted of peripheral blood, taken on day 0 of AZD1222 vaccination.

For the CDR3, the DNA is TGCGCCAGCAGCCAAGCGTCGGGAAACACCATATATTTT. Amino acids: CASSQASGNTIYF. The chain recombines TRBV4-1 with TRBJ1-3; D uncertain. CDR1 MGHRA and CDR2 YSYEKL come from the germline V gene. The CDR3 contains 13 residues. The ends were cut back, 1 base at V and 4 bases at J, with 5 bases in the middle.